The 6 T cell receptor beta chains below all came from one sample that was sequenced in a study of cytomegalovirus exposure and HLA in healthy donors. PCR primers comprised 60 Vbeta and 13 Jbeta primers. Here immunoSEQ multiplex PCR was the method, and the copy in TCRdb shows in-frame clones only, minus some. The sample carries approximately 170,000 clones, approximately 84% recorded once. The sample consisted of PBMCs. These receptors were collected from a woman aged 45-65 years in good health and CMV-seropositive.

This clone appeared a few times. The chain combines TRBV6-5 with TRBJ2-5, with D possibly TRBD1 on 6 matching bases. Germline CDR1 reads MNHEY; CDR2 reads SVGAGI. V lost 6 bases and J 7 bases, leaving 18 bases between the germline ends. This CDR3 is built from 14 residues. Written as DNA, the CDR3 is TGTGCCAGCAGCGAGACAGGTCCTCCCGGGACCCAGTACTTC. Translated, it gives CASSETGPPGTQYF.

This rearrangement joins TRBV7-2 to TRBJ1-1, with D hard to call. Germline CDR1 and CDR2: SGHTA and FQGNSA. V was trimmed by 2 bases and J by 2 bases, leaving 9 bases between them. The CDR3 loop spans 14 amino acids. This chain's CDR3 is CASSLWRLNTEAFF. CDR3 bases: TGTGCCAGCAGCTTATGGCGGCTCAACACTGAAGCTTTCTTT.

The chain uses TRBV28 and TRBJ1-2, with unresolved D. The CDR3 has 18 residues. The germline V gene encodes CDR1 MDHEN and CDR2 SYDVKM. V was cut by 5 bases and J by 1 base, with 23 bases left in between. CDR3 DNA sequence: TGTGCCAGCAGTCCCCCGGGGTCCTCCTACCCACTTAACTATGGCTACACCTTC. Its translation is CASSPPGSSYPLNYGYTF.

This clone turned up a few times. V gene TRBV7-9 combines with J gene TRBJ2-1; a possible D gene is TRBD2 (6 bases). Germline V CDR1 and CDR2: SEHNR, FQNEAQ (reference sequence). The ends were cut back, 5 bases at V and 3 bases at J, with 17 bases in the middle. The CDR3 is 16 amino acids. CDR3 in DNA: TGTGCCAGCAGCCCCCTGGGACTGACTATCTACAATGAGCAGTTCTTC. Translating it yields CASSPLGLTIYNEQFF.

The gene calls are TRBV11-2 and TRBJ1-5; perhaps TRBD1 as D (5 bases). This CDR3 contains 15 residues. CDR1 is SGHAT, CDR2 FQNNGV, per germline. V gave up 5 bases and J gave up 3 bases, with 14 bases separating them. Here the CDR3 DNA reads TGTGCCAGCAGCCCGGCGGGGCGCTTCAATCAGCCCCAGCATTTT. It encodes CASSPAGRFNQPQHF.

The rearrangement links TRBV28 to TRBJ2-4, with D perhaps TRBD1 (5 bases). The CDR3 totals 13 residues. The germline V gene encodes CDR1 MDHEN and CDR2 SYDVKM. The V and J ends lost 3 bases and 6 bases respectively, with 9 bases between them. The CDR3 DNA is TGTGCCAGCAGTTTCTTCGACAGAAACATTCAGTACTTC. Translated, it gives CASSFFDRNIQYF.